These T cell receptor beta chains were read from a single sample in a study of cytomegalovirus exposure and HLA in healthy donors. TCRdb keeps only in-frame clones here, not all; method: immunoSEQ multiplex PCR. The table has approximately 190,000 clones, roughly 68% seen once. Input material: PBMCs. The receptors stem from a man aged 40-55 years in good health and CMV-seropositive. Each CDR3 is given with its conserved first and last residue. The order of the fields is D gene, V gene, clone size, J gene, CDR3 DNA, CDR3 protein. The D gene is left open where the match is weak. Clone size is given for some rows only: seen once, a few or many times, or a class if the clone is expanded.

d_call: TRBD1; v_call: TRBV6-1; clone_size: NA; j_call: TRBJ2-4; cdr3_nt: TGTGCCAGCAGGACAGGGTTTGATGGCAAAAACATTCAGTACTTC; cdr3_aa: CASRTGFDGKNIQYF
d_call: NA; v_call: TRBV5-4; clone_size: NA; j_call: TRBJ1-2; cdr3_nt: TGTGCCAGCAGCCCGGGGGGGGGCTTCGGGGGCTACACCTTC; cdr3_aa: CASSPGGGFGGYTF
d_call: NA; v_call: TRBV5-6; clone_size: NA; j_call: TRBJ2-6; cdr3_nt: TGTGCCAGCAGCCTATGGACAGTAGCTGGGGCCAACGTCCTGACTTTC; cdr3_aa: CASSLWTVAGANVLTF
d_call: TRBD2; v_call: TRBV7-8; clone_size: NA; j_call: TRBJ2-7; cdr3_nt: TGTGCCAGCAGCTTAACGGGGACTAGCTTGTACGAGCAGTACTTC; cdr3_aa: CASSLTGTSLYEQYF
d_call: NA; v_call: TRBV6-5; clone_size: few; j_call: TRBJ2-7; cdr3_nt: TGTGCCAGCAGTTATTCCGGGACTGGGCTACGAGAGCAGTACTTC; cdr3_aa: CASSYSGTGLREQYF
d_call: NA; v_call: TRBV7-9; clone_size: NA; j_call: TRBJ1-4; cdr3_nt: TGTGCCAGCAGTGGGGCGAGGCCGTTTAATGAAAAACTGTTTTTT; cdr3_aa: CASSGARPFNEKLFF
d_call: TRBD1; v_call: TRBV6-5; clone_size: NA; j_call: TRBJ2-7; cdr3_nt: TGTGCCAGCAGTTACTCGATCGGGACAGCTTCCTACGAGCAGTACTTC; cdr3_aa: CASSYSIGTASYEQYF
d_call: NA; v_call: TRBV9; clone_size: NA; j_call: TRBJ2-3; cdr3_nt: TGTGCCAGCAGCGTAGAATACACAGATACGCAGTATTTT; cdr3_aa: CASSVEYTDTQYF
d_call: TRBD1; v_call: TRBV4-1; clone_size: NA; j_call: TRBJ1-1; cdr3_nt: TGCGCCAGCAGCCAACCGGGACAGGTCTTCACTGAAGCTTTCTTT; cdr3_aa: CASSQPGQVFTEAFF
d_call: NA; v_call: TRBV21-1; clone_size: NA; j_call: TRBJ1-2; cdr3_nt: TGTGCCAGCAGCGACTCACAGGGGAACCATGGCTACACCTTC; cdr3_aa: CASSDSQGNHGYTF